These T cell receptor beta chains were read from a single sample in a study of CD8+CD57+ T cells in acquired aplastic anemia. TCRdb independently ran MiXCR on the reads; one entry per CDR3 protein. The sample has roughly 290,000 distinct CDR3 sequences, approximately 58% seen once. Material: sorted CD4+, CD8+, or CD8+CD57+ T cells (not recorded which) from PBMCs. Every receptor here comes from a human donor with aplastic anemia. CDR3s include the opening cysteine and the closing phenylalanine or tryptophan. Each record gives: V gene, D gene, CDR3 protein. The D gene is left open where the match is weak.

TRBV3-1	NA	CASSQALDTRTEAFF
TRBV5-5	NA	CASSLASAGILGEQFF
TRBV9	TRBD1	CASSPTGGFNEKLFF
TRBV11-2	NA	CASSLDQLGGYTF
TRBV3-1	NA	CASSQDIWVGELFF
TRBV24-1	TRBD2	CATSDQTSGRHNEQFF
TRBV11-3	NA	CASSSTRREEKLFF
TRBV19	TRBD2	CASRLAGGPYEQFF
TRBV20-1	TRBD1	CSARGWTGHPDEQYF
TRBV18	TRBD1	CASTPGTGALNTEAFF
TRBV20-1	NA	CSAPRPETLNNEQFF
TRBV2	NA	CASSALVIPYGYTF
TRBV5-6	TRBD1	CASTGTGDGPQHF
TRBV20-1	TRBD2	CSADGTSGVSSYNEQFF
TRBV10-3	NA	CAMAWGGSGANVLTF
TRBV20-1	NA	CSARRVGAVNEQFF
TRBV10-3	NA	CAIRGASGTEAFF
TRBV29-1	NA	CATSALENYGYTF
TRBV20-1	NA	CSGRGVNTEAFF
TRBV10-3	NA	CTIRDSAQETQYF
TRBV20-1	NA	CSASEGGPTEAFF
TRBV7-2	TRBD2	CASSLTSGAYEQYF
TRBV9	TRBD2	CASSQGLAEGPSYNEQFF
TRBV6-5	NA	CASRSDLNEQFF
TRBV10-3	NA	CAGGVGSPLHF
TRBV20-1	NA	CSLDKPPSSSYEQYF
TRBV5-1	NA	CASSFVGGTYTEAFF
TRBV9	NA	CASGPEQFF